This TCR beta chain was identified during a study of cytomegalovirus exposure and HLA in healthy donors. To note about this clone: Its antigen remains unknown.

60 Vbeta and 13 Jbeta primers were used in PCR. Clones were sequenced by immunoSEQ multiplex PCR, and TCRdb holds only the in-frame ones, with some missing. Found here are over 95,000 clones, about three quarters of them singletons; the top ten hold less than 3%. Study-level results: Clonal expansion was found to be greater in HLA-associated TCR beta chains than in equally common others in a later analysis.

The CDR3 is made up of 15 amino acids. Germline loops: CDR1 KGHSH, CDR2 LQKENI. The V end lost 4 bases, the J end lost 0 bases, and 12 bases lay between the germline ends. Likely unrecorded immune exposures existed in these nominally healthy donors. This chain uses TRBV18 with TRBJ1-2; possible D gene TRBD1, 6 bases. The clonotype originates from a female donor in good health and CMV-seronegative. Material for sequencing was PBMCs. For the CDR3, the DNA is TGTGCCAGCTCACTCGCCGGGACACCTAACTATGGCTACACCTTC. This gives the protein CASSLAGTPNYGYTF.